A selection of T cell receptor beta chains follows, all from one sample in a study of T cells after yellow fever vaccination. MiXCR, run by TCRdb on the 5' RACE reads, gives a single entry per CDR3 protein. The table has some 350,000 distinct CDR3 sequences, roughly 12% seen once. This material consisted of PBMCs, taken on the day of the first yellow fever vaccination. Receptor source: a man between 18 and 35 years old who received the YFV17D yellow fever vaccine. The CDR3 runs from the conserved cysteine through the conserved F or W. Expanded clones get a size class; other rows say once, few or many, or leave the size out.

CDR3aa: CASSSPGREAFF
abundance: -
v_gene: TRBV12-3/TRBV12-4

CDR3aa: CSATGTESYNEQFF
abundance: -
v_gene: TRBV20-1

CDR3aa: CASSRDGLAGFRAKNIQYF
abundance: few
v_gene: TRBV19

CDR3aa: CSARSHYGGYTF
abundance: few
v_gene: TRBV20-1

CDR3aa: CASRPQTGGSTDTQYF
abundance: many
v_gene: TRBV6-5

CDR3aa: CSARFRGDHEQFF
abundance: -
v_gene: TRBV20-1

CDR3aa: CASSQSPGDRVLRETQYF
abundance: -
v_gene: TRBV23-1

CDR3aa: CASSYLGQGVKLFF
abundance: few
v_gene: TRBV6-5

CDR3aa: CASSPNSGAGELFF
abundance: few
v_gene: TRBV12-3/TRBV12-4

CDR3aa: CASSYGLAGYEQYF
abundance: few
v_gene: TRBV7-2

CDR3aa: CASSQPLDRNQPQHF
abundance: few
v_gene: TRBV4-1

CDR3aa: CAISLISGARRMNTEAFF
abundance: -
v_gene: TRBV2

CDR3aa: CASRQAAYSGNTIYF
abundance: -
v_gene: TRBV12-3/TRBV12-4

CDR3aa: CATSDIGKNEQFF
abundance: many
v_gene: TRBV24-1

CDR3aa: CASSIARTDTQYF
abundance: few
v_gene: TRBV19

CDR3aa: CASSPDRPNQPQHF
abundance: few
v_gene: TRBV5-1

CDR3aa: CASSYATGGLEKLFF
abundance: -
v_gene: TRBV6-5

CDR3aa: CASSNPGTGDGYTF
abundance: many
v_gene: TRBV6-1

CDR3aa: CASRTIGTGYQETQYF
abundance: few
v_gene: TRBV5-6

CDR3aa: CASSLTGEVGYTF
abundance: few
v_gene: TRBV7-2

CDR3aa: CSENRAGDTQYF
abundance: many
v_gene: TRBV20-1

CDR3aa: CASSFRSTGNGYTF
abundance: few
v_gene: TRBV7-2

CDR3aa: CASSLTTDSPLHF
abundance: few
v_gene: TRBV7-3

CDR3aa: CATSASRWGSQETQYF
abundance: many
v_gene: TRBV24-1

CDR3aa: CASSQEGGQETQYF
abundance: -
v_gene: TRBV4-2

CDR3aa: CASSTGTSGGAETQYF
abundance: many
v_gene: TRBV7-3